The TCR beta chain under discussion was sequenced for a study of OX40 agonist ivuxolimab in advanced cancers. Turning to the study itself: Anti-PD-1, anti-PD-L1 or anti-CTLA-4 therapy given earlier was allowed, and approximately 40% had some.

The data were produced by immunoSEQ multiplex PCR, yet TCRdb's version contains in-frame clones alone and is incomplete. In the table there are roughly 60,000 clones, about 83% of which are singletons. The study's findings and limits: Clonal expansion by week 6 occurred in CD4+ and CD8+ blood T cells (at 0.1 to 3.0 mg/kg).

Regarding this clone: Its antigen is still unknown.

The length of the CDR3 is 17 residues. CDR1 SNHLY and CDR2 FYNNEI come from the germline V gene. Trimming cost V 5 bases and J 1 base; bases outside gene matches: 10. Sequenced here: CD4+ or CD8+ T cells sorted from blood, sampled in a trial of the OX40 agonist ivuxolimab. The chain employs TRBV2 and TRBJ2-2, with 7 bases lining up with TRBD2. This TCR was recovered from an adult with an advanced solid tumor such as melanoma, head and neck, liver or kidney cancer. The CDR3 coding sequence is TGTGCCAGCAGTCGGACGGGGGGTCCGTTGAACACCGGGGAGCTGTTTTTT. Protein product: CASSRTGGPLNTGELFF.